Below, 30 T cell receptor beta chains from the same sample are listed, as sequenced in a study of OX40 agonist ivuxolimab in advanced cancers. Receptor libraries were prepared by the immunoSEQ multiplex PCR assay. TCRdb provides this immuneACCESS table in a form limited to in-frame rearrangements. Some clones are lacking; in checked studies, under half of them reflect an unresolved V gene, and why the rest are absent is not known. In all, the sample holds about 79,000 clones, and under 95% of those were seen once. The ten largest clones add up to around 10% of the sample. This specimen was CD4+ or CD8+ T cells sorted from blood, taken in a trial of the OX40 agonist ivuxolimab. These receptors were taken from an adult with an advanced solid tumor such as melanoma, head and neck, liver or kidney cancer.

DNA for the CDR3: TGTGCCAGCAGCTTAGCAGGACAGGGACCCGAGCAGTACTTC. It specifies CASSLAGQGPEQYF. This sequence joins TRBV7-9 and TRBJ2-7; 8 nucleotides align to TRBD1. CDR1 is SEHNR, CDR2 FQNEAQ, per germline (reference sequence). V trimming: 0 bases; J trimming: 6 bases; junction bases outside the gene matches: 4. There are 14 residues in the CDR3.

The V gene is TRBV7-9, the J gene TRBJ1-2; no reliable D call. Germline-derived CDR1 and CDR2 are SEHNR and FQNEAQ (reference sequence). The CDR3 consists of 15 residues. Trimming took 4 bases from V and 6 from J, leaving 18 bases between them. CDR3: CASSSNKPGVDGYTF. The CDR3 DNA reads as TGTGCCAGCAGCTCTAACAAACCCGGGGTCGATGGCTACACCTTC. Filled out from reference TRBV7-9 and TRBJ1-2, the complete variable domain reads DTGVSQNPRHKITKRGQNVTFRCDPISEHNRLYWYRQTLGQGPEFLTYFQNEAQLEKSRLLSDRFSAERPKGSFSTLEIQRTEQGDSAMYLCASSSNKPGVDGYTFGSGTRLTVV.

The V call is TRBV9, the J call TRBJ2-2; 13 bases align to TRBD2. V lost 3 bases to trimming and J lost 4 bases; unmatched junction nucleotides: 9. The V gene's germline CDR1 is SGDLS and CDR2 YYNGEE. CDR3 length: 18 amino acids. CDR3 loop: CASSAEGRLAGGTGELFF. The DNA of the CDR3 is TGTGCCAGCAGCGCAGAGGGGAGACTAGCGGGGGGCACCGGGGAGCTGTTTTTT.

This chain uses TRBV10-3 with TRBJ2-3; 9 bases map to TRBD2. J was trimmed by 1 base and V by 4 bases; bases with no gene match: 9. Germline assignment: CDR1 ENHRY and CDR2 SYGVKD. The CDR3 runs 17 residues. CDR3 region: CAISGASGDLGTDTQYF. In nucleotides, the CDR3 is TGTGCCATCAGTGGGGCTAGCGGGGACCTTGGCACAGATACGCAGTATTTT.

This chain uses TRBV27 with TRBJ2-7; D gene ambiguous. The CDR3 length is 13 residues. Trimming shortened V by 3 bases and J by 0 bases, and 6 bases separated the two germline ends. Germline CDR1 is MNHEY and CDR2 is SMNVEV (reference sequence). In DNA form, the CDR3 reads TGTGCCAGCAGTTTCTCCAGCTCCTACGAGCAGTACTTC. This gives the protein CASSFSSSYEQYF.

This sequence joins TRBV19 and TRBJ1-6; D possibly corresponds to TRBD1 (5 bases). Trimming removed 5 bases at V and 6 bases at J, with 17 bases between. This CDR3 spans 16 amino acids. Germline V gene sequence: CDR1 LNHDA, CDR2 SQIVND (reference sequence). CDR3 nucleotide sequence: TGTGCCAGTAGTCACCGCCCACAGGAGACTAATTCACCCCTCCACTTT. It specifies CASSHRPQETNSPLHF. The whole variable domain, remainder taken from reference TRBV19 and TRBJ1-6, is DGGITQSPKYLFRKEGQNVTLSCEQNLNHDAMYWYRQDPGQGLRLIYYSQIVNDFQKGDIAEGYSVSREKKESFPLTVTSAQKNPTAFYLCASSHRPQETNSPLHFGNGTRLTVT.

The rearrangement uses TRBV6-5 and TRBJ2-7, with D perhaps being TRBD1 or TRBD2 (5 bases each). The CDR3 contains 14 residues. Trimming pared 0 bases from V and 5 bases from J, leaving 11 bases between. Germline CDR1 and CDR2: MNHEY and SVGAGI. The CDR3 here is CASSYSGEFHEQYF. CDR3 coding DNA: TGTGCCAGCAGTTACTCGGGGGAGTTCCACGAGCAGTACTTC.

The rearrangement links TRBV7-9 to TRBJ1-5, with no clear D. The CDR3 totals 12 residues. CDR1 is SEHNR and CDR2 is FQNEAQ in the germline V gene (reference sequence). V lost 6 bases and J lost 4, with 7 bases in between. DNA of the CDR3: TGTGCCAGCAGTCAACAGAATCAGCCCCAGCATTTT. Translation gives CASSQQNQPQHF.

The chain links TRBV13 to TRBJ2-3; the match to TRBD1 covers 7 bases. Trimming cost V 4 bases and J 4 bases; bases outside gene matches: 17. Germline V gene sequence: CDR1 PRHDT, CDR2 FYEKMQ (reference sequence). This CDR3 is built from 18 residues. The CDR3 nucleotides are TGTGCCAGCAGCTCCCTACCCCAGGGGACAGTCCAATCAGATACGCAGTATTTT. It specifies CASSSLPQGTVQSDTQYF.

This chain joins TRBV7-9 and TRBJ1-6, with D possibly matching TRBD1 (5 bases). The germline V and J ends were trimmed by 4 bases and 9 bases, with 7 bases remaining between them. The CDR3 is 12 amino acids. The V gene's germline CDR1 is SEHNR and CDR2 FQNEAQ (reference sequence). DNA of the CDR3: TGTGCCAGCAGCTCTGGGGGTTCACCCCTCCACTTT. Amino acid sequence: CASSSGGSPLHF.

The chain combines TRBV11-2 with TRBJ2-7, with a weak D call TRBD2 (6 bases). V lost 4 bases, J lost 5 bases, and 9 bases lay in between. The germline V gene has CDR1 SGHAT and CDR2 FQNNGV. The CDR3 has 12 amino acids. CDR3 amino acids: CASSSGGNEQYF. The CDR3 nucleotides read TGTGCCAGCAGCTCCGGAGGGAACGAGCAGTACTTC.

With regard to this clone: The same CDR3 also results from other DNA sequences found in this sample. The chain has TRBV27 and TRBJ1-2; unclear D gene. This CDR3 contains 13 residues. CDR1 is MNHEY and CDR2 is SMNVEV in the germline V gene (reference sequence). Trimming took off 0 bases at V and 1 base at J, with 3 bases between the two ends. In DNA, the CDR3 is TGTGCCAGCAGTTTATCTGTTAACTATGGCTACACCTTC. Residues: CASSLSVNYGYTF.

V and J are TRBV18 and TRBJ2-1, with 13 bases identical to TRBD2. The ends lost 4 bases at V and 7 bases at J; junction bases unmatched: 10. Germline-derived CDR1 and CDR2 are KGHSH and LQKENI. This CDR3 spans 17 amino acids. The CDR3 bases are TGTGCCAGCTCACTCGGACTAGCGGGGGCCCCGAGTAATGAGCAGTTCTTC. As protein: CASSLGLAGAPSNEQFF.

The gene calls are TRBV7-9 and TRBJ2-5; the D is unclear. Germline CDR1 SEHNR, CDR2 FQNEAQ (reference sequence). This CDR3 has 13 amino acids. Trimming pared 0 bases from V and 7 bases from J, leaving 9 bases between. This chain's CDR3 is CASSLAGKGTQYF. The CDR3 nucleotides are TGTGCCAGCAGCTTAGCAGGGAAGGGGACCCAGTACTTC.

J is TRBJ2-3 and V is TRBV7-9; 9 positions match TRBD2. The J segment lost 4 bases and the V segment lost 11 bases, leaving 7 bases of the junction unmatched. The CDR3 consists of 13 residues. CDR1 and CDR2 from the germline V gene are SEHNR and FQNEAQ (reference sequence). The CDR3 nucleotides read TGTGCCGCCAGGCGGGGGGGCGCAGATACGCAGTATTTT. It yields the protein CAARRGGADTQYF.

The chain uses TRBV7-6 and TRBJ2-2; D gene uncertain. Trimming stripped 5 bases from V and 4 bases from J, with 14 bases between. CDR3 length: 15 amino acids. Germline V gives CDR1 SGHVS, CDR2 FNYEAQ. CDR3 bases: TGTGCCAGCAGCCCCGTAGATGGGTCCACCGGGGAGCTGTTTTTT. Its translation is CASSPVDGSTGELFF.

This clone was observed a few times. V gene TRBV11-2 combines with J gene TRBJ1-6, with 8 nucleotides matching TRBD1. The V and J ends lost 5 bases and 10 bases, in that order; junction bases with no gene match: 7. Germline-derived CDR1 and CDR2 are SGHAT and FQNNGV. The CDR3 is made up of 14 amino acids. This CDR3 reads CASSQGQGSSPLHF. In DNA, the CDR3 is TGTGCCAGCAGCCAAGGACAGGGAAGCTCACCCCTCCACTTT.

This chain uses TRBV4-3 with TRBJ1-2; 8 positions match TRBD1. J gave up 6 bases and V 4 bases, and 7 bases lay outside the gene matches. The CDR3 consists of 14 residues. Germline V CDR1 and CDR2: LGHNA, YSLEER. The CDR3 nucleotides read TGCGCCAGCAGCCCCGACAGGGGAAAAAATGGCTACACCTTC. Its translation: CASSPDRGKNGYTF.

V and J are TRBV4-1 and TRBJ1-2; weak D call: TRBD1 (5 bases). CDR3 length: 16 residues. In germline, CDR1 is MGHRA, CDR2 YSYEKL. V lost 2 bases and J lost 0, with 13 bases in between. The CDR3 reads CASSQIQGGANYGYTF. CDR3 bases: TGCGCCAGCAGCCAAATTCAGGGAGGTGCTAACTATGGCTACACCTTC.

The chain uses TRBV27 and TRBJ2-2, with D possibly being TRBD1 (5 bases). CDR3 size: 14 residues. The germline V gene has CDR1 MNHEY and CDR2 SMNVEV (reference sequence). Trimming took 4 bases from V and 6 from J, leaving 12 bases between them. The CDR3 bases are TGTGCCAGCAGTTATGGGCAGGGTGCCGGGGAGCTGTTTTTT. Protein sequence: CASSYGQGAGELFF.

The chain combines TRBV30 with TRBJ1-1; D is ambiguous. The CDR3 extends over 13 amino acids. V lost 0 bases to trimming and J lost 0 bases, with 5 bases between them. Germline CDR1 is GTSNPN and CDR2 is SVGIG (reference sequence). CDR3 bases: TGTGCCTGGAGTGTAGCTCTGAACACTGAAGCTTTCTTT. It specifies CAWSVALNTEAFF.

The CDR3 is CATTSGARQYF. The CDR3 DNA sequence: TGTGCCACCACCTCGGGGGCTAGGCAGTACTTC. The genes are TRBV27 and TRBJ2-7, with D tentatively TRBD1 or TRBD2 (6 bases each). The CDR3 runs 11 residues. In germline, CDR1 is MNHEY, CDR2 SMNVEV (reference sequence). The V end lost 10 bases, the J end lost 9 bases, and 16 bases lay between the germline ends.

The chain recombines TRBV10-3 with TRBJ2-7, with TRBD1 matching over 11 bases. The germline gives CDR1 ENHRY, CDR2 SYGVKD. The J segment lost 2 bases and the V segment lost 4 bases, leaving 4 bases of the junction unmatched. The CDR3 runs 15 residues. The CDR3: CAISADRGQPYEQYF. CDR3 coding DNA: TGTGCCATCAGTGCGGACAGGGGGCAGCCCTACGAGCAGTACTTC.

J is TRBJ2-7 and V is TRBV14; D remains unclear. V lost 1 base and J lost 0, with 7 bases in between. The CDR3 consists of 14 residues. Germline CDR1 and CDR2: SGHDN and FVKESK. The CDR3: CASSQGISSYEQYF. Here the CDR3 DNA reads TGTGCCAGCAGCCAAGGCATATCCTCCTACGAGCAGTACTTC.

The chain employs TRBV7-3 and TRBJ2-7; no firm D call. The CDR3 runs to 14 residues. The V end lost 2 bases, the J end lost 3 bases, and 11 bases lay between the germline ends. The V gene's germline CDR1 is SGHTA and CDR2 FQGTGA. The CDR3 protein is CASSLSGSGYEQYF. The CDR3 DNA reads TGTGCCAGCAGCTTATCCGGATCGGGCTACGAGCAGTACTTC.

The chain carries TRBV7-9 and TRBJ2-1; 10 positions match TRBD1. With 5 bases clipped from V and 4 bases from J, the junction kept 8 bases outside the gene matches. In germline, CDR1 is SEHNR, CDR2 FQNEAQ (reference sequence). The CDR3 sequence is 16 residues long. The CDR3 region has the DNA TGTGCCAGCAGCCCGGGGACAGGGGCGCGTTACAATGAGCAGTTCTTC. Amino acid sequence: CASSPGTGARYNEQFF.

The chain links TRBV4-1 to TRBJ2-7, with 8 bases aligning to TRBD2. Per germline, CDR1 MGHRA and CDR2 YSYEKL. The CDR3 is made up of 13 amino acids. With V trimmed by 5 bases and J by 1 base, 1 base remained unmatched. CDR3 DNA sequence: TGCGCCAGCAGCGTAGCGGGGTCCTACGAGCAGTACTTC. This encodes CASSVAGSYEQYF.

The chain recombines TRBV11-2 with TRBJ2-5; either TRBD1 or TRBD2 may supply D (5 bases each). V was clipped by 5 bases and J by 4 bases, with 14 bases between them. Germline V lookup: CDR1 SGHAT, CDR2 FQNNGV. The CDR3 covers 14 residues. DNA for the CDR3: TGTGCCAGCAGCGACAAGCCGGGACCAGAGACCCAGTACTTC. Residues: CASSDKPGPETQYF.

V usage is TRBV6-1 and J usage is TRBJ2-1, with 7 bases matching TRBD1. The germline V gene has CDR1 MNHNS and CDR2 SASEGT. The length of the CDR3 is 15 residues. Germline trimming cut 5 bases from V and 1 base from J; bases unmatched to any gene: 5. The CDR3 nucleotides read TGTGCCAGCAGTCGGAACAGGGGTTCCTACAATGAGCAGTTCTTC. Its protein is CASSRNRGSYNEQFF.

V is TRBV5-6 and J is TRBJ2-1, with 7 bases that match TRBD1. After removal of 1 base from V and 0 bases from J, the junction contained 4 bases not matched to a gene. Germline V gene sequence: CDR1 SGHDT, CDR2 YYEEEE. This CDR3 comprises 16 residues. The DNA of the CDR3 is TGTGCCAGCAGCTTGTATCCAGGGGGCTCCTACAATGAGCAGTTCTTC. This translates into CASSLYPGGSYNEQFF.